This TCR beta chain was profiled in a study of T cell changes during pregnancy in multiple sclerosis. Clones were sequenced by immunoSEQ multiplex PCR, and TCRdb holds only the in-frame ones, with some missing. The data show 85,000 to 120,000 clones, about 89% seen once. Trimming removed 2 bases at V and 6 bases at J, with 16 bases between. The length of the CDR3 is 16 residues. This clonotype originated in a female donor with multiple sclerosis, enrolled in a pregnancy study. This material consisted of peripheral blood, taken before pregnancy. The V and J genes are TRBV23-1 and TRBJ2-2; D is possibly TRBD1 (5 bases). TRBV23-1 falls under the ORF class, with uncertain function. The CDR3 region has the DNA TGCGCCAGCAGTCAAGCTCAGGGTAAAGGAGCCGGGGAGCTGTTTTTT. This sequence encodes CASSQAQGKGAGELFF.